This T cell receptor (beta chain) stems from a study of molecular identifiers for immune sequencing clone quantification. Study-wide background: RNA from approximately 20,000 or 100,000 naive CD8 cells was split five ways in replicates, with four sequenced. General study findings and limits: In naive cells, under 1% of molecules belonged to clones above 20 RNA copies, against over 99% in effector cells.

Germline V gives CDR1 SGHTA, CDR2 FQGNSA. V was clipped by 4 bases and J by 2 bases, with 9 bases between them. The CDR3 is 14 residues long. Listed TCR primers, together with previously described methods, were used for the bulk TCR libraries. In TCRdb, the PCR reads were re-called with MiXCR into one record per CDR3 protein. This table has around 300,000 distinct CDR3 sequences, roughly a quarter appearing once. This clonotype has at least ten counts. Its antigen is unknown. The chain couples TRBV7-2 to TRBJ2-1; D may match TRBD1 or TRBD2 (5 bases each). Sequencing input: naive CD8+ T cells from blood, with Jurkat cell RNA spiked in. As for subset: FACS-sorted CD8+CD4-CCR7+CD45RA+ naive T cells. This receptor was identified in a human donor in good health. Some libraries in this study had Jurkat cell RNA spiked in. Here the CDR3 reads CASSWGFAYNEQFF. CDR3 DNA sequence: TGTGCCAGCAGCTGGGGGTTCGCCTACAATGAGCAGTTCTTC.